The present TCR beta chain was sequenced within a study of control samples from healthy donors and cancer patients. CDR1 and CDR2 from the germline V gene are GTSNPN and SVGIG (reference sequence). V lost 1 base and J 4 bases, leaving 13 bases between the germline ends. The length of the CDR3 is 14 residues. Data came from immunoSEQ multiplex PCR; TCRdb stores just in-frame clones and leaves some out. Among tens of thousands of clones listed, about 89% were seen once. The clonotype was recovered from a man aged 45-60 years in good health. The chain links TRBV30 to TRBJ1-2; the D is unclear. Sequencing was carried out using blood. The CDR3 reads CAWSGIVPFYGYTF. In DNA, the CDR3 is TGTGCCTGGAGTGGGATCGTCCCTTTCTATGGCTACACCTTC.